The TCR beta chain described here comes from a study of T cells in Graves' hyperthyroidism and ophthalmopathy. Findings of the study overall: Among thyroid clonotypes expanded above 0.001, most also appeared in blood.

Amplification of TCR beta CDR3 regions was performed using RNA transcripts as template. The study used the HTBI primer set for a first-round RT-PCR of the TCR CDR3. TCRdb passed the multiplex PCR reads through MiXCR, listing each CDR3 protein once. The sample lists fewer than 600,000 distinct CDR3 sequences, less than 15% occurring once. CDR3 length: 16 amino acids. V was trimmed by 3 bases and J by 0 bases, leaving 12 bases between them. Germline V gene data show CDR1 as KGHSH and CDR2 as LQKENI. In this sample, this clonotype turned up many times. Its target is not known. Uncontrolled infection, other autoimmune disease, pregnancy or lactation disqualified patients from enrolment. Fresh peripheral blood, under 13 ml, was the source of the PBMCs.

This chain uses TRBV18 with TRBJ2-1; a possible D gene is TRBD1 (6 bases). The origin of this receptor is a woman in her thirties or forties with Graves' hyperthyroidism. The sequencing input was blood. The DNA of the CDR3 is TGTGCCAGCTCACCGCCGGGACACGGCTCCTACAATGAGCAGTTCTTC. Translation gives CASSPPGHGSYNEQFF.